This T cell receptor (beta chain) was captured in a study of OX40 agonist ivuxolimab in advanced cancers. Study overall: Dose-escalation subjects each had hepatocellular carcinoma, melanoma, renal cell or head and neck cancer. Cohort: 80% to 85% men, mean age around 61, aged about 20 to 90.

After removal of 5 bases from V and 2 bases from J, the junction contained 5 bases not matched to a gene. The length of the CDR3 is 14 residues. Germline-derived CDR1 and CDR2 are SGHTA and FQGNSA. At baseline, cycle 4 day 1, and cycle 7 day 1, blood was sampled. Notes on the study in general: Both CD4+ and CD8+ T cell populations in blood had undergone clonal expansion by week 6 at 0.1 to 3.0 mg/kg.

Assay used: immunoSEQ multiplex PCR; TCRdb lists only in-frame clones, some missing. The sample shows 55,000 to 90,000 clones, about 90% of them seen only once. This clone was seen just once. What it binds is unknown. Sequenced here: CD4+ or CD8+ T cells sorted from blood, sampled in a trial of the OX40 agonist ivuxolimab. The receptor was derived from an adult with an advanced solid tumor such as melanoma, head and neck, liver or kidney cancer. The V call is TRBV7-2, the J call TRBJ2-7; 8 nucleotides agree with TRBD2. In nucleotides, the CDR3 is TGTGCCAGCAGCCAAACTAGCGGAACCTACGAGCAGTACTTC. Its protein product is CASSQTSGTYEQYF.